This TCR beta chain was captured in a study of naive and memory T cell subsets. Study findings and constraints: Diversity fell and Gini index rose from naive through CM, EM, EMRA. Activation and differentiation may alter RNA-based TCR counts. Between naive and memory subsets, TCR abundance power law exponents differed. A few larger clonotypes appeared in naive repertoires, especially CD8, possibly memory cells re-expressing CD45RA.

CD4 T cells were positively selected, then CD8 T cells from the CD4-negative fraction. An equimolar mix of two oligonucleotides served as the beta constant-region primer for TRBC1 and TRBC2. Four rounds of PCR amplified the ligated cDNA using nested alpha and beta constant-region primers plus SP2. One entry per CDR3 protein results from TCRdb running MiXCR on the UMI-ligation and nested PCR reads. This table has roughly 140,000 distinct CDR3 sequences, around 21% appearing once. For this clonotype: Its antigen is currently unknown.

The germline V gene has CDR1 SGDLS and CDR2 YYNGEE. The ends lost 0 bases at V and 2 bases at J; junction bases unmatched: 8. The CDR3 totals 17 residues. The sequencing input was naive CD8+ T cells from blood. The chain recombines TRBV9 with TRBJ2-5, with 9 bases aligning to TRBD2. This clonotype was obtained from a human donor in good health. The DNA of the CDR3 is TGTGCCAGCAGCGTAGCAGCGGGAGGTAGTATACAAGAGACCCAGTACTTC. Its translation is CASSVAAGGSIQETQYF.